Given below is one TCR beta chain in context. The data were taken from a study of blood T cell repertoires in COVID-19. Some clones are missing from TCRdb's copy, which holds only in-frame ones; the method was immunoSEQ multiplex PCR. The sample shows roughly 100,000 clones, over 65% of them seen only once. This CDR3 is 15 amino acids long. J gave up 6 bases and V 2 bases, and 8 bases lay outside the gene matches. CDR1 is MNHEY, CDR2 SMNVEV, per germline (reference sequence). This sequence joins TRBV27 and TRBJ1-2, with TRBD1 identical over 8 bases. Sequenced material: peripheral blood. This sequence originates from a human donor in a cohort sampled during active COVID-19. CDR3 region: CASSLQGARLDGYTF. CDR3 DNA sequence: TGTGCCAGCAGTTTACAGGGGGCGCGACTAGATGGCTACACCTTC.